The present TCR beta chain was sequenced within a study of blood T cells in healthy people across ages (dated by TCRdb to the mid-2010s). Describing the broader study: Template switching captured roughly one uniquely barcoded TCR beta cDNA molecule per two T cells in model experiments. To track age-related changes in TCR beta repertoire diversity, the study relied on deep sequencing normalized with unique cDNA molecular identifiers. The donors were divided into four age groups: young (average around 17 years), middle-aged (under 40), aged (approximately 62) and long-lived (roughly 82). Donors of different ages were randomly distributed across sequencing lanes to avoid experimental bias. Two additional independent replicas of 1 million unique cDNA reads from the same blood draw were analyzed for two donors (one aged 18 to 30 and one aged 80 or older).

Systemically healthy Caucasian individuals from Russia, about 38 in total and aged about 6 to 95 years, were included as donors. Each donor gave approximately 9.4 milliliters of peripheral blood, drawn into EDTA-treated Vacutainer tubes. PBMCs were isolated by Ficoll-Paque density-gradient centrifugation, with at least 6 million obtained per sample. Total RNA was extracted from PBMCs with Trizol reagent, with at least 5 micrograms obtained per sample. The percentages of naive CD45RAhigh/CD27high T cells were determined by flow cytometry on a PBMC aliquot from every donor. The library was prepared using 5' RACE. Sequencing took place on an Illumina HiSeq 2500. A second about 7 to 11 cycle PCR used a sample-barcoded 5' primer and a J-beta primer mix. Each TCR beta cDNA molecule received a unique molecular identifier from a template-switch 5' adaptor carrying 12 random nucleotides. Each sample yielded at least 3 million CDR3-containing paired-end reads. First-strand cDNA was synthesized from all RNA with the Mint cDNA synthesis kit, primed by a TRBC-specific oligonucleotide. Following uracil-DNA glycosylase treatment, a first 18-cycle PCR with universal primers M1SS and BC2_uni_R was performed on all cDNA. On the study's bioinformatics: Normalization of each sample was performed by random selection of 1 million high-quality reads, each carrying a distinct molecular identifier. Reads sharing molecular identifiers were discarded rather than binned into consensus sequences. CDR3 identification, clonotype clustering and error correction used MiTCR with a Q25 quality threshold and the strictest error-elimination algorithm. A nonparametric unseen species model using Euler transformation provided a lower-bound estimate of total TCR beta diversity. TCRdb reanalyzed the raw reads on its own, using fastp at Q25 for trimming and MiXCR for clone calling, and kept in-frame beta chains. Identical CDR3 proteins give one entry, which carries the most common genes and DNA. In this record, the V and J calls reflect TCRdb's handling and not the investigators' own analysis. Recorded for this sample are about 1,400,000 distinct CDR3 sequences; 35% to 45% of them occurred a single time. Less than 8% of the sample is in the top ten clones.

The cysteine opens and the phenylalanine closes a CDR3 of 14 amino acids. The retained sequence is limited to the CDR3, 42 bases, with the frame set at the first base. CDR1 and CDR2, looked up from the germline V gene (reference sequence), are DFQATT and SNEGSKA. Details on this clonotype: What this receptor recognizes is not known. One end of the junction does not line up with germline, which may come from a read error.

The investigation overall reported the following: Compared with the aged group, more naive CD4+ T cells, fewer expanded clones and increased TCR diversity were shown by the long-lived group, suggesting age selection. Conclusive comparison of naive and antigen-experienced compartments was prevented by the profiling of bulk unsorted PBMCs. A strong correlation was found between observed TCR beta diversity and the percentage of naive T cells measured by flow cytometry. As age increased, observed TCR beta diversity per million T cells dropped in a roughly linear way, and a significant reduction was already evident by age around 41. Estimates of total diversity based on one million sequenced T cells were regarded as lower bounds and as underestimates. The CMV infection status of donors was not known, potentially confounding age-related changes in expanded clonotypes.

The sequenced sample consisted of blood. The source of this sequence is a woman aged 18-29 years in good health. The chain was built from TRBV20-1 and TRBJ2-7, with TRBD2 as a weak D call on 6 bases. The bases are TGCAGCGCTAGCGACTTCTCCGGGTCCTACGAGCAGTACTTC. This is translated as CSASDFSGSYEQYF.